Sequencing of this T cell receptor beta chain was carried out in a study of blood T cell repertoires in COVID-19. Repertoires were generated with immunoSEQ multiplex PCR, while TCRdb's copy carries only in-frame clones and drops some. Here the sample spans around 250,000 clones, approximately 84% being singletons. Participants in the exposed group had met a COVID-19 case in the 2 weeks before joining the study. The germline V gene has CDR1 SGHDT and CDR2 YYEEEE. The CDR3 has 15 amino acids. The V end was cut by 2 bases, the J end by 11 bases, with 22 bases between. The chain combines TRBV5-6 with TRBJ1-1; the D gene is possibly TRBD1 (5 bases). This sequence was found in a woman between 45 and 65 years old who had been exposed to COVID-19. What was sequenced was PBMCs or T cells enriched from blood (not recorded which). CDR3 amino acids: CASSFRGTGPGGAFF. Here the CDR3 DNA reads TGTGCCAGCAGCTTTAGGGGTACGGGCCCCGGGGGGGCTTTCTTT.